One and the same sample provided the 24 T cell receptor beta chains below, sequenced in a study of blood T cells in healthy people across ages. A second about 6 to 12 cycle PCR used barcoded and J-beta primers. One entry per CDR3 protein, called by TCRdb with MiXCR from the 5' RACE reads. The table includes approximately 2,000,000 distinct CDR3 sequences, roughly two fifths detected once. Source material: blood. The receptors shown here come from a human donor in good health.

The gene calls are TRBV29-1 and TRBJ2-1; perhaps D is TRBD1 or TRBD2 (5 bases each). The V end was cut by 6 bases, the J end by 10 bases, with 16 bases between. The length of the CDR3 is 12 residues. Germline V gives CDR1 SQVTM, CDR2 ANQGSEA. The CDR3 loop reads CSVLLGVREQFF. The CDR3 DNA is TGCAGCGTCCTACTGGGGGTTAGGGAGCAGTTCTTC.

The rearrangement joins TRBV3-1 to TRBJ1-2; weak D call: TRBD1 (5 bases). CDR3 length equals 14 residues. Trimming left V 5 bases short and J 2 bases short, with 12 bases between. Germline CDR1 LGHDT, CDR2 YNNKEL (reference sequence). The CDR3 loop reads CASSESKGNYGYTF. The CDR3 DNA reads as TGTGCCAGCAGCGAATCGAAGGGGAACTATGGCTACACCTTC.

This chain connects TRBV2 to TRBJ2-1; 10 nucleotides line up with TRBD2. The trim removed 7 bases at V and 7 bases at J, leaving 7 bases unmatched. This CDR3 has 14 amino acids. CDR1 is SNHLY, CDR2 FYNNEI, per germline. The CDR3 DNA is TGTGCCAGCACCAGACTAGCGGGCCTTAATGAGCAGTTCTTC. Translated, it gives CASTRLAGLNEQFF. Looking up the rest from reference TRBV2 and TRBJ2-1 gives the full variable domain: EPEVTQTPSHQVTQMGQEVILRCVPISNHLYFYWYRQILGQKVEFLVSFYNNEISEKSEIFDDQFSVERPDGSNFTLKIRSTKLEDSAMYFCASTRLAGLNEQFFGPGTRLTVL.

The CDR3 DNA follows: TGCAGTGCTAGAGAAATTAGCGGGGGGGCAAGCAATGAGCAGTTCTTC. Its translation is CSAREISGGASNEQFF. The chain uses TRBV20-1 and TRBJ2-1, with TRBD2 matching 11 bases. The CDR3 consists of 16 residues. The V segment lost 0 bases and the J segment 6 bases; nucleotides outside the gene matches: 7. CDR1 is DFQATT and CDR2 is SNEGSKA in the germline V gene (reference sequence).

This clonotype has at least ten counts. One end of the junction does not line up with germline, which may come from a read error. The V call is TRBV5-1, the J call TRBJ1-2, with 8 nucleotides matching TRBD1. Germline lookup yields CDR1 SGHRS and CDR2 YFSETQ. The CDR3 consists of 14 residues. CDR3 sequence: CASSSPGTGYGYTF. CDR3 nucleotides: TGTGCCAGCAGCTCACCGGGGACAGGCTATGGCTACACCTTC.

This clonotype showed up just a few times. The gene calls are TRBV7-2 and TRBJ2-5, with D possibly being TRBD2 (6 bases). The J call is in doubt because the DNA end fits TRBJ2-7 better. The CDR3 loop spans 15 amino acids. Germline-derived CDR1 and CDR2 are SGHTA and FQGNSA. As DNA, the CDR3 is TGTGCCAGCAGCCCGAGAGGCGGGGTCTCCTACGAGCAGTACTTC. Translation: CASSPRGGVSYEQYF.

CDR3 DNA: TGTGCCATCAGAATGGGGTTTGGCTACACCTTC. Protein: CAIRMGFGYTF. The V and J genes are TRBV10-3 and TRBJ1-2; D gene ambiguous. There are 11 residues in the CDR3. Germline V gene lookup returns CDR1 ENHRY and CDR2 SYGVKD. The V gene lost 6 bases and the J gene lost 7 bases, with 9 bases spanning the gap.

This chain connects TRBV6-2 or TRBV6-3 to TRBJ1-2; 9 nucleotides agree with TRBD1. Germline-derived CDR1 and CDR2 are MNHEY and SVGEGT. The CDR3 extends over 16 amino acids. J lost 7 bases, V lost 4 bases, and 13 bases had no gene match. The DNA for the CDR3 is TGTGCCAGCAGTTCCGACCCGGGACAGGGCTACTGTGGCTACACCTTC. This translates into CASSSDPGQGYCGYTF.

The V gene is TRBV12-3 or TRBV12-4, the J gene TRBJ2-1; D gene unclear. Deletions cut 3 bases from V and 9 bases from J, with 12 bases between. The CDR3 contains 13 residues. The CDR3 DNA follows: TGTGCCAGCAGTTTTGCGGTGATCAGTGAGCAGTTCTTC. Translation: CASSFAVISEQFF.

The chain joins TRBV29-1 to TRBJ2-1; 9 bases line up with TRBD1. The V gene end was trimmed by 4 bases and the J gene end by 10 bases; junction bases not matched to a gene: 8. This CDR3 has 13 residues. Per the germline V gene, CDR1 is SQVTM and CDR2 is ANQGSEA. In nucleotides, the CDR3 is TGCAGCGTTGTCATACAGGGGGCGGGGGAGCAGTTCTTC. It specifies CSVVIQGAGEQFF.

This clonotype was seen only a few times. An end of the junction does not agree with germline; a read error may underlie this. V and J are TRBV18 and TRBJ2-7; 7 positions agree with TRBD1. The CDR3 is 15 residues long. From germline, CDR1 is KGHSH and CDR2 LQKENI. Here the CDR3 reads CASSPNEGGTYGQYF. The CDR3 region has the DNA TGTGCCAGCTCACCTAACGAAGGGGGCACCTACGGGCAGTACTTC.

Notes on this clonotype: A much larger clone is a single base away; this may be a read error. The rearrangement joins TRBV12-3 or TRBV12-4 to TRBJ2-7, with 8 bases lining up with TRBD1. V shed 8 bases, J shed 2 bases, and the junction held 5 bases outside the gene matches. CDR3 length: 13 residues. The chain's CDR3 is CASGGQGTYEQYF. In DNA form, the CDR3 reads TGTGCCAGCGGTGGACAGGGTACCTACGAGCAGTACTTC.

The chain is built from TRBV20-1 and TRBJ1-4, with D possibly TRBD1 on 5 matching bases. V was shortened by 3 bases and J by 0 bases, with 11 bases between the two germline ends. CDR1 is DFQATT, CDR2 SNEGSKA, per germline (reference sequence). This CDR3 has 15 residues. The CDR3 DNA is TGCAGTGCTAGTTTTAGGGGTGCAACTAATGAAAAACTGTTTTTT. Protein product: CSASFRGATNEKLFF.

This clonotype was counted at least ten times. The chain links TRBV28 to TRBJ2-5; D perhaps matches TRBD2 (7 bases). V was clipped by 2 bases and J by 0 bases, with 10 bases between them. The germline gives CDR1 MDHEN, CDR2 SYDVKM. This CDR3 region has 15 residues. CDR3 protein: CASSLAGANQETQYF. DNA of the CDR3: TGTGCCAGCAGTTTAGCGGGGGCAAACCAAGAGACCCAGTACTTC. The complete variable domain, with remaining parts taken from reference TRBV28 and TRBJ2-5, reads DVKVTQSSRYLVKRTGEKVFLECVQDMDHENMFWYRQDPGLGLRLIYFSYDVKMKEKGDIPEGYSVSREKKERFSLILESASTNQTSMYLCASSLAGANQETQYFGPGTRLLVL.

This clonotype was detected a few times. The chain links TRBV5-6 to TRBJ2-7; 7 bases fit TRBD2. CDR1 and CDR2 from the germline V gene are SGHDT and YYEEEE. The CDR3 is made up of 15 amino acids. V was pared by 2 bases and J by 0 bases, with 5 bases of the junction left unmatched. CDR3 residues: CASSLGRAGSYEQYF. In DNA form, the CDR3 reads TGTGCCAGCAGCTTAGGGAGGGCAGGCTCCTACGAGCAGTACTTC.

As to this clonotype: One end of the junction is discordant with germline, which a read error may explain. V usage is TRBV5-1 and J usage is TRBJ2-5; tentative D call: TRBD2 (6 bases). Germline assignment: CDR1 SGHRS and CDR2 YFSETQ. This CDR3 contains 15 residues. The CDR3 here is CTSSLLGPRGETQYF. The CDR3 DNA is TGCACCAGCAGCTTGTTAGGACCCCGGGGGGAGACCCAGTACTTC.

This clonotype came up a few times. CDR3 protein: CASSFRDVDRGLDTQYF. The CDR3 nucleotides read TGTGCCAGCAGCTTTCGAGACGTGGACAGGGGTTTAGATACGCAGTATTTT. This chain connects TRBV7-8 to TRBJ2-3; 9 nucleotides match TRBD1. V lost 3 bases and J lost 5; bases outside the gene matches: 12. The CDR3 is made up of 17 amino acids. Germline V gene lookup returns CDR1 SGHVS and CDR2 FQNEAQ.

The chain is built from TRBV27 and TRBJ2-2; D ambiguous. Trimming pared 1 base from V and 6 bases from J, leaving 9 bases between. The V gene's germline CDR1 is MNHEY and CDR2 SMNVEV (reference sequence). The CDR3 consists of 14 residues. The CDR3 DNA reads TGTGCCAGCAGTTTATGGCAATATGCCGGGGAGCTGTTTTTT. The encoded protein is CASSLWQYAGELFF.

This clonotype occurred a few times. The chain has TRBV6-2 or TRBV6-3 and TRBJ1-2, with 7 nucleotides matching TRBD1. Germline lookup yields CDR1 MNHEY and CDR2 SVGEGT. The V segment lost 5 bases and the J segment 3 bases; nucleotides outside the gene matches: 6. The CDR3 has 14 amino acids. CDR3 DNA: TGTGCCAGCAGTAGGGACAGCCCCTACTATGGCTACACCTTC. Amino acids: CASSRDSPYYGYTF.

V usage is TRBV10-3 and J usage is TRBJ2-7, with 8 bases matching TRBD1. Germline-derived CDR1 and CDR2 are ENHRY and SYGVKD. Trimming at V came to 6 bases and at J to 6 bases, leaving 7 bases not matched to a gene. This CDR3 has 13 amino acids. CDR3 sequence reads: CAIRTGALGEQYF. The CDR3 DNA sequence: TGTGCCATCAGGACAGGGGCCCTCGGCGAGCAGTACTTC.

The chain links TRBV14 to TRBJ2-5; tentatively, D is TRBD2 (6 bases). The V gene's germline CDR1 is SGHDN and CDR2 FVKESK. This CDR3 region has 13 residues. With 1 base removed from V and 7 bases from J, the gap between germline ends came to 10 bases. The CDR3 loop reads CASSQGQGGTQYF. CDR3 DNA sequence: TGTGCCAGCAGCCAAGGCCAGGGAGGGACCCAGTACTTC.

This sequence joins TRBV10-3 and TRBJ1-2; D remains unclear. Germline V gene data show CDR1 as ENHRY and CDR2 as SYGVKD. The CDR3 sequence is 14 residues long. Trimming removed 0 bases from V and 8 bases from J, with 13 bases in between. The CDR3 loop is CAISESTATLGYTF. In nucleotides, the CDR3 is TGTGCCATCAGTGAGTCTACCGCCACTTTAGGCTACACCTTC.

This clonotype was counted many times. The chain links TRBV4-3 to TRBJ2-5; the match to TRBD1 covers 9 bases. Unmatched junction bases numbered 1, after V lost 2 bases and J lost 3 bases. The CDR3 consists of 14 residues. The germline V gene has CDR1 LGHNA and CDR2 YSLEER. CDR3 sequence (DNA): TGCGCCAGCAGCCAAACAGGGGGCGAAGAGACCCAGTACTTC. Translating gives CASSQTGGEETQYF.

The chain has TRBV11-2 and TRBJ2-5; D gene uncertain. Trimming shortened V by 4 bases and J by 2 bases, and 14 bases separated the two germline ends. Germline V gene data show CDR1 as SGHAT and CDR2 as FQNNGV. CDR3 size: 15 residues. CDR3 protein: CASSYTTTAQETQYF. CDR3 DNA sequence: TGTGCCAGCAGCTACACAACTACCGCTCAAGAGACCCAGTACTTC.